The 19 T cell receptor beta chains in this list originate from one sample, sequenced in a study of glioma-infiltrating T cells after dendritic cell vaccination. Clones were read by immunoSEQ multiplex PCR, and TCRdb kept only the in-frame ones, dropping some. The top ten clones hold roughly 11% of a sample with approximately 48,000 clones, 85% of them seen once. Sequenced here: blood, sampled before dendritic cell vaccination. Source of these receptors: a human donor with glioblastoma.

The sample holds a few counts of this clone. The chain employs TRBV11-3 and TRBJ1-1; D remains unclear. The V gene lost 1 base and the J gene lost 7 bases, with 13 bases spanning the gap. CDR3 length: 14 amino acids. The V gene's germline CDR1 is SGHNT and CDR2 YENEEA. Here the CDR3 DNA reads TGTGCCAGCAGCTTAGGAGGGTCCCTGGGTGAAGCTTTCTTT. As protein: CASSLGGSLGEAFF.

The chain couples TRBV4-3 to TRBJ1-2; 7 bases line up with TRBD1. Germline V gives CDR1 LGHNA, CDR2 YSLEER. The V and J ends lost 5 bases and 3 bases, in that order; junction bases with no gene match: 3. This CDR3 is 13 amino acids long. In DNA form, the CDR3 reads TGCGCCAGCAGCACACAGGGGCACTATGGCTACACCTTC. It is translated as CASSTQGHYGYTF.

This chain uses TRBV5-1 with TRBJ2-5; 10 bases are shared with TRBD2. Germline assignment: CDR1 SGHRS and CDR2 YFSETQ. This CDR3 contains 16 residues. V gave up 0 bases and J gave up 1 base; unmatched junction bases: 3. Here the CDR3 reads CASSLGTSGSQETQYF. CDR3 nucleotides: TGCGCCAGCAGCTTGGGGACTAGCGGAAGCCAAGAGACCCAGTACTTC.

The chain is built from TRBV6-1 and TRBJ2-2; 8 bases line up with TRBD2. With V trimmed by 4 bases and J by 4 bases, 5 bases remained unmatched. The CDR3 covers 15 residues. Germline CDR1 MNHNS, CDR2 SASEGT. The CDR3 sequence is CASSALAEVTGELFF. CDR3 coding DNA: TGTGCCAGCAGTGCACTAGCGGAAGTCACCGGGGAGCTGTTTTTT.

The J gene is TRBJ1-4, the V gene TRBV30, with 9 bases aligning to TRBD1. The CDR3 is made up of 16 amino acids. V lost 0 bases and J lost 8; bases outside the gene matches: 10. CDR1 GTSNPN and CDR2 SVGIG come from the germline V gene (reference sequence). The CDR3 loop is CAWSVAGTGTREKLFF. The CDR3 DNA is TGTGCCTGGAGTGTAGCCGGGACAGGGACGAGAGAAAAACTGTTTTTT.

The chain recombines TRBV9 with TRBJ2-7; 11 nucleotides line up with TRBD1. CDR1 and CDR2 from the germline V gene are SGDLS and YYNGEE. The CDR3 consists of 15 residues. The junction had 6 bases not matched to a gene; V was cut back by 3 bases and J by 4 bases. Here the CDR3 DNA reads TGTGCCAGCAGCGGCCGGGACAGGGGGATGTACGAGCAGTACTTC. Its protein product is CASSGRDRGMYEQYF.

The V gene is TRBV27, the J gene TRBJ2-7; D gene unclear. The germline V and J ends were trimmed by 3 bases and 0 bases, with 9 bases remaining between them. The CDR3 consists of 14 residues. The germline CDR1 and CDR2 sequences are MNHEY and SMNVEV (reference sequence). The DNA for the CDR3 is TGTGCCAGCAGTTTTTTTATGAGCTCCTACGAGCAGTACTTC. Its protein is CASSFFMSSYEQYF.

The chain recombines TRBV7-6 with TRBJ2-4; possibly TRBD1 for D (6 bases). The germline V and J ends were trimmed by 5 bases and 6 bases, with 17 bases remaining between them. Germline V gives CDR1 SGHVS, CDR2 FNYEAQ. The CDR3 length is 15 residues. CDR3 DNA sequence: TGTGCCAGCAGCGAGGCACAGGGAATGGGAAACATTCAGTACTTC. This sequence encodes CASSEAQGMGNIQYF.

V is TRBV19 and J is TRBJ1-1; 7 nucleotides line up with TRBD1. J lost 5 bases, V lost 1 base, and 10 bases had no gene match. This CDR3 has 16 residues. Germline V gene lookup returns CDR1 LNHDA and CDR2 SQIVND (reference sequence). CDR3 amino acids: CASSIANFDRETEAFF. Written as DNA, the CDR3 is TGTGCCAGTAGTATAGCCAACTTTGACAGGGAGACTGAAGCTTTCTTT. The full variable domain, completed using reference TRBV19 and TRBJ1-1, is DGGITQSPKYLFRKEGQNVTLSCEQNLNHDAMYWYRQDPGQGLRLIYYSQIVNDFQKGDIAEGYSVSREKKESFPLTVTSAQKNPTAFYLCASSIANFDRETEAFFGQGTRLTVV.

Worth noting for this clone: Other DNA sequences in the sample encode the same CDR3. The chain employs TRBV5-1 and TRBJ2-1; 9 bases line up with TRBD2. CDR1 and CDR2 from the germline V gene are SGHRS and YFSETQ. The CDR3 length is 18 residues. The trim removed 1 base at V and 0 bases at J, leaving 8 bases unmatched. The CDR3 loop reads CASSLRSGGPSSYNEQFF. Written as DNA, the CDR3 is TGCGCCAGCAGCTTGCGTAGCGGGGGACCGAGCTCCTACAATGAGCAGTTCTTC.

The sample holds one count of this clone. The chain is built from TRBV7-9 and TRBJ2-3; 10 nucleotides align to TRBD2. Germline values: CDR1 SEHNR, CDR2 FQNEAQ (reference sequence). V dropped 11 bases and J dropped 6; count of bases not matched to a gene: 14. CDR3 length equals 15 residues. This CDR3 reads CARGEVAGGRDTQYF. The CDR3 DNA sequence: TGTGCCCGCGGGGAGGTAGCGGGAGGACGGGATACGCAGTATTTT.

The chain joins TRBV9 to TRBJ2-2, with TRBD2 identical over 8 bases. The length of the CDR3 is 18 residues. CDR1 is SGDLS and CDR2 is YYNGEE in the germline V gene. V shed 3 bases, J shed 6 bases, and the junction held 16 bases outside the gene matches. For the CDR3, the DNA is TGTGCCAGCAGCGCCCGACTAGCGCGGGGGGTTGTGGCCGGGGAGCTGTTTTTT. Its translation: CASSARLARGVVAGELFF.

This clone has only a few counts. The chain uses TRBV10-2 and TRBJ1-5; 7 bases fit TRBD1. There are 16 residues in the CDR3. The germline gives CDR1 WSHSY, CDR2 SAAADI. After removal of 2 bases from V and 3 bases from J, the junction contained 7 bases not matched to a gene. The CDR3 sequence is CASSEQGGIINQPQHF. CDR3 coding DNA: TGCGCCAGCAGTGAGCAGGGGGGAATTATCAATCAGCCCCAGCATTTT.

The genes are TRBV7-2 and TRBJ1-2, with a tentative D call TRBD1 (6 bases). Germline values: CDR1 SGHTA, CDR2 FQGNSA. The CDR3 totals 15 residues. V lost 5 bases and J 8 bases, leaving 21 bases between the germline ends. This chain's CDR3 is CASSQIGGQVDGYTF. CDR3 nucleotide sequence: TGTGCCAGCAGCCAGATCGGGGGGCAAGTAGACGGCTACACCTTC. The full variable domain, completed using reference TRBV7-2 and TRBJ1-2, is GAGVSQSPSNKVTEKGKDVELRCDPISGHTALYWYRQSLGQGLEFLIYFQGNSAPDKSGLPSDRFSAERTGGSVSTLTIQRTQQEDSAVYLCASSQIGGQVDGYTFGSGTRLTVV.

The chain recombines TRBV6-5 with TRBJ2-7; D remains unclear. The V gene's germline CDR1 is MNHEY and CDR2 SVGAGI. Trimming took off 2 bases at V and 4 bases at J, with 15 bases between the two ends. This CDR3 contains 15 residues. The CDR3 coding sequence is TGTGCCAGCAGTTACAACCGCGAGAGCGTTTACGAGCAGTACTTC. Translating gives CASSYNRESVYEQYF.

This clone has more than one count but fewer than ten. The chain carries TRBV2 and TRBJ2-4; the match to TRBD1 covers 11 bases. V dropped 1 base and J dropped 7; count of bases not matched to a gene: 0. Germline lookup yields CDR1 SNHLY and CDR2 FYNNEI. This CDR3 has 14 residues. The DNA for the CDR3 is TGTGCCAGCAGTGAAGGGGACAGGGGGAACATTCAGTACTTC. Its translation is CASSEGDRGNIQYF.

The rearrangement uses TRBV15 and TRBJ2-3; 8 nucleotides line up with TRBD2. In germline, CDR1 is LNHNV, CDR2 YYDKDF (reference sequence). V shed 1 base, J shed 5 bases, and the junction held 11 bases outside the gene matches. The CDR3 spans 17 residues. In DNA form, the CDR3 reads TGTGCCACCAGCAGAGTTCAAGCGGGAGTAGGGGAAGATACGCAGTATTTT. Translated, it gives CATSRVQAGVGEDTQYF.

This chain uses TRBV7-6 with TRBJ1-2; 8 bases match TRBD1. Germline V gene sequence: CDR1 SGHVS, CDR2 FNYEAQ. CDR3 size: 15 residues. The V and J ends lost 0 bases and 8 bases, in that order; junction bases with no gene match: 8. The CDR3 DNA sequence: TGTGCCAGCAGCTTAGCGCAGGGGGCGACAGGAGGCTACACCTTC. It yields the protein CASSLAQGATGGYTF.

V gene TRBV30 combines with J gene TRBJ1-2, with D hard to call. The CDR3 totals 14 residues. CDR1 and CDR2 (germline): GTSNPN, SVGIG (reference sequence). Trimming pared 2 bases from V and 8 bases from J, leaving 18 bases between. In DNA, the CDR3 is TGTGCCTGGAGTCCCCCCGAGGTCTCATTAGGCTACACCTTC. Translated: CAWSPPEVSLGYTF.